These 20 T cell receptor beta chains came from one sample sequenced in a study of type 1 regulatory T cells. For these TCRs, the target antigens are not known. A single record per CDR3 protein comes from TCRdb applying MiXCR to the reads. The table has about 60,000 distinct CDR3 sequences, about 48% seen once. Sequencing input: cultured non-Tr1 T cells, either the whole culture or a sorted T cell fraction (not recorded which). These receptors all come from a human donor in good health.

In its sample, this clonotype was seen a few times. One end of the junction is discordant with germline, which a read error may explain. V and J are TRBV12-3 or TRBV12-4 and TRBJ2-3, with 11 bases lining up with TRBD2. The CDR3 is made up of 16 amino acids. CDR3 sequence: CASILRSGGATDTQYF. CDR3 nucleotide sequence: TGTGCCAGCATTTTACGTAGCGGGGGGGCGACAGATACGCAGTATTTT.

The gene calls are TRBV20-1 and TRBJ1-2; possible D gene TRBD1, 6 bases. CDR3 size: 13 residues. Between the trimmed V and J ends, which lost 3 bases and 8 bases, there was a span of 16 bases. Germline CDR1 reads DFQATT; CDR2 reads SNEGSKA (reference sequence). CDR3 bases: TGCAGTGCTAGTCAGCCGGGGGCGCGAGGCTACACCTTC. It codes for CSASQPGARGYTF.

The rearrangement uses TRBV2 and TRBJ1-3; D perhaps matches TRBD1 (6 bases). The CDR3 sequence is 14 residues long. Germline CDR1 SNHLY, CDR2 FYNNEI. The V gene lost 8 bases and the J gene lost 4 bases, with 15 bases spanning the gap. The CDR3 DNA reads as TGTGCCAGCGGCTCGACAGGTTCAGGAAACACCATATATTTT. This encodes CASGSTGSGNTIYF. Complete variable domain (other parts from reference TRBV2 and TRBJ1-3): EPEVTQTPSHQVTQMGQEVILRCVPISNHLYFYWYRQILGQKVEFLVSFYNNEISEKSEIFDDQFSVERPDGSNFTLKIRSTKLEDSAMYFCASGSTGSGNTIYFGEGSWLTVV.

This chain connects TRBV7-8 to TRBJ2-3, with D possibly matching TRBD2 (5 bases). Germline-derived CDR1 and CDR2 are SGHVS and FQNEAQ. The CDR3 spans 16 residues. The germline V and J ends were trimmed by 5 bases and 1 base, with 16 bases remaining between them. As DNA, the CDR3 is TGTGCCAGCAGCCCCAGGCGTCCGAGGGGCACAGATACGCAGTATTTT. Amino acids: CASSPRRPRGTDTQYF.

The chain combines TRBV2 with TRBJ2-5; D perhaps matches TRBD2 (6 bases). The V end was cut by 4 bases, the J end by 4 bases, with 19 bases between. This CDR3 is built from 16 residues. The germline V gene has CDR1 SNHLY and CDR2 FYNNEI. The CDR3 DNA sequence: TGTGCCAGCAGTGCCCCCGGGACCCCCGGGAGAGAGACCCAGTACTTC. This sequence encodes CASSAPGTPGRETQYF.

The gene calls are TRBV12-3 or TRBV12-4 and TRBJ2-7, with TRBD2 identical over 8 bases. V lost 8 bases and J lost 7; bases outside the gene matches: 13. CDR3 length: 14 amino acids. The CDR3 region has the DNA TGTGCCAGCGGCGGCGGGGGGCCAGCGGGGGAGCAGTACTTC. Residues: CASGGGGPAGEQYF.

This chain links TRBV5-1 with TRBJ2-1; 11 nucleotides align to TRBD2. V lost 7 bases to trimming and J lost 5 bases; unmatched junction nucleotides: 11. Looked up from germline, CDR1 is SGHRS and CDR2 is YFSETQ. This CDR3 has 16 amino acids. The CDR3 protein is CASCWTLLAGDNEQFF. For the CDR3, the DNA is TGCGCCAGCTGCTGGACCTTACTAGCGGGGGACAATGAGCAGTTCTTC.

The chain carries TRBV7-8 and TRBJ2-7, with 8 bases that match TRBD2. Unmatched junction bases numbered 11, after V lost 1 base and J lost 0 bases. The CDR3 runs to 18 residues. Per the germline V gene, CDR1 is SGHVS and CDR2 is FQNEAQ. CDR3 sequence reads: CASSLEGSGVSFSYEQYF. The CDR3 coding sequence is TGTGCCAGCAGCTTAGAGGGTAGCGGGGTTTCTTTCTCCTACGAGCAGTACTTC.

This chain uses TRBV6-1 with TRBJ2-3; perhaps TRBD1 as D (5 bases). The CDR3 spans 14 residues. The V gene lost 7 bases and the J gene lost 1 base, with 12 bases spanning the gap. Germline V lookup: CDR1 MNHNS, CDR2 SASEGT. Here the CDR3 DNA reads TGTGCCAGCACCTGGACACCTGGCACAGATACGCAGTATTTT. Residues: CASTWTPGTDTQYF.

The chain couples TRBV6-6 to TRBJ2-1; TRBD1 matches at 10 bases. Germline V gene lookup returns CDR1 MNHNY and CDR2 SVGAGI (reference sequence). The CDR3 consists of 16 residues. V gave up 4 bases and J gave up 2 bases; unmatched junction bases: 5. The CDR3 coding sequence is TGTGCCAGCAGTTCCAGAGGACAGGGGGCCTACAATGAGCAGTTCTTC. Translated: CASSSRGQGAYNEQFF.

The chain employs TRBV12-3 or TRBV12-4 and TRBJ2-3; 9 bases are a match to TRBD2. V gave up 4 bases and J gave up 1 base; unmatched junction bases: 3. This CDR3 has 15 amino acids. For the CDR3, the DNA is TGTGCCAGCAGTTGGCAGCGGGGGGGCACAGATACGCAGTATTTT. Its protein is CASSWQRGGTDTQYF.

This clonotype was found a few times. The rearrangement links TRBV24-1 to TRBJ2-1; TRBD1 is a possible D gene (5 bases). Per the germline V gene, CDR1 is KGHDR and CDR2 is SFDVKD. This CDR3 comprises 15 residues. V was clipped by 2 bases and J by 4 bases, with 11 bases between them. In DNA, the CDR3 is TGTGCCACCAGTGATTGGCAGGGTACGTACAATGAGCAGTTCTTC. It is translated as CATSDWQGTYNEQFF.

The chain combines TRBV9 with TRBJ2-7, with 10 positions matching TRBD1. The germline CDR1 and CDR2 sequences are SGDLS and YYNGEE. Trimming at V came to 3 bases and at J to 4 bases, leaving 7 bases not matched to a gene. The CDR3 spans 15 residues. The CDR3, as DNA: TGTGCCAGCAGCGAACAACCGGACAGGGGGTACGAGCAGTACTTC. Amino acid sequence: CASSEQPDRGYEQYF.

J is TRBJ2-1 and V is TRBV4-2, with D possibly being TRBD2 (7 bases). Germline V gene lookup returns CDR1 LGHNA and CDR2 YNFKEQ. Trimming shortened V by 1 base and J by 1 base, and 17 bases separated the two germline ends. This CDR3 contains 18 residues. CDR3: CASSQARRGAGSYNEQFF. The CDR3 DNA follows: TGTGCCAGCAGCCAAGCCCGTCGGGGGGCGGGGTCCTACAATGAGCAGTTCTTC.

This chain joins TRBV12-3 or TRBV12-4 and TRBJ2-7; 8 positions agree with TRBD2. Losses at the gene ends were 7 bases for V and 2 bases for J; bases not matched to a gene: 7. There are 14 residues in the CDR3. The CDR3 coding sequence is TGTGCCAGCAATCCTAGCGGGCCTACCTACGAGCAGTACTTC. Its protein is CASNPSGPTYEQYF.

The V call is TRBV5-1, the J call TRBJ2-1; D unclear. From germline, CDR1 is SGHRS and CDR2 YFSETQ. The CDR3 loop spans 12 amino acids. V lost 2 bases, J lost 3 bases, and 3 bases lay in between. CDR3 sequence (DNA): TGCGCCAGCAGCTTCGGCTACAATGAGCAGTTCTTC. Its protein is CASSFGYNEQFF.

The chain uses TRBV27 and TRBJ2-7; 9 bases map to TRBD2. CDR1 MNHEY and CDR2 SMNVEV come from the germline V gene (reference sequence). CDR3 length: 13 residues. V gave up 6 bases and J gave up 3 bases; unmatched junction bases: 3. CDR3: CASRRGGGYEQYF. CDR3 in DNA: TGTGCCAGCAGGCGCGGGGGGGGCTACGAGCAGTACTTC.

Comment on this clonotype: This CDR3 fails to terminate in the conserved phenylalanine or tryptophan, so it likely reflects a read error. V gene TRBV4-3 combines with J gene TRBJ1-5; 7 bases line up with TRBD1. V was clipped by 0 bases and J by 7 bases; unmatched bases: 15. This CDR3 spans 18 amino acids. Per germline, CDR1 LGHNA and CDR2 YSLEER. DNA of the CDR3: TGCGCCAGCAGCCAAGACTTACCGACGACAGGGCCCAGACAGCCCCAGCATGTT. This encodes CASSQDLPTTGPRQPQHV.

The chain uses TRBV6-1 and TRBJ2-2; 7 bases are a match to TRBD1. The V gene end was trimmed by 8 bases and the J gene end by 4 bases; junction bases not matched to a gene: 7. The CDR3 runs 14 residues. CDR1 MNHNS and CDR2 SASEGT come from the germline V gene. The CDR3 here is CASYASGGTGELFF. The CDR3 DNA reads as TGTGCCAGCTACGCCTCAGGGGGCACCGGGGAGCTGTTTTTT.

The rearrangement links TRBV20-1 to TRBJ2-1; 9 bases are shared with TRBD2. From germline, CDR1 is DFQATT and CDR2 SNEGSKA (reference sequence). J was trimmed by 4 bases and V by 0 bases; bases with no gene match: 7. There are 16 residues in the CDR3. CDR3 in amino acids: CSARERRGGGYNEQFF. CDR3 nucleotide sequence: TGCAGTGCTAGAGAACGGCGGGGGGGCGGGTACAATGAGCAGTTCTTC.